This T cell receptor beta chain was identified in a study of long-term antiretroviral therapy in people with HIV. Broader study findings: The ART regimens used between the mid-2000s and the late 2010s may be less effective than current ones. The repertoire was dominated at all time points by clones expanded before ART. Controls showed broader CDR3 length ranges than did the HIV repertoires.

Survey level was the resolution at which the v3.0 immunoSEQ assay ran. A per-sample goal of about 35,000-55,000 T-cell genomes was targeted by sequencing. Libraries were prepared by immunoSEQ multiplex PCR; TCRdb keeps only in-frame clonotypes and omits some of them. The sample gives 20,000 or so clones, about 80% of which show up once; approximately 15% is in the top ten. CDR1 is SNHLY and CDR2 is FYNNEI in the germline V gene. The CDR3 is 14 residues long. V trimming: 4 bases; J trimming: 7 bases; junction bases outside the gene matches: 8. This clone showed up just a few times. The antigen is undetermined.

The TCR originated in a woman aged 45-65 years with HIV. The J gene is TRBJ1-2, the V gene TRBV2, with 8 bases identical to TRBD1. Sequencing was performed on unsorted PBMCs, taken 0.5 years before starting antiretroviral therapy. CDR3 nucleotides: TGTGCCAGCAGTGCCCGGACAGGGTTTTCTGGCTACACCTTC. This codes for CASSARTGFSGYTF.